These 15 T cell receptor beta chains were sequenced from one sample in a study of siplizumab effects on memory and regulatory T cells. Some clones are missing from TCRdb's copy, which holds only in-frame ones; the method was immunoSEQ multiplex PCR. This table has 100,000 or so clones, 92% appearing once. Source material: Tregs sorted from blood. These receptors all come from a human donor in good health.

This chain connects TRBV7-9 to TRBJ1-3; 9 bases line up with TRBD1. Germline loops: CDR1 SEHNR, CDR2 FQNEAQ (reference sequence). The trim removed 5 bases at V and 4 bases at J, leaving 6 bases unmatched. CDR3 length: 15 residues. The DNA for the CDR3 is TGTGCCAGCAGCCGCTCCGGGACAGGGGGAAACACCATATATTTT. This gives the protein CASSRSGTGGNTIYF.

The CDR3: CSARVADTQYF. CDR3 nucleotides: TGCAGTGCTAGAGTTGCAGATACGCAGTATTTT. V usage is TRBV20-1 and J usage is TRBJ2-3; D is unresolved. Trimming took off 1 base at V and 4 bases at J, with 3 bases between the two ends. The length of the CDR3 is 11 residues. Per germline, CDR1 DFQATT and CDR2 SNEGSKA (reference sequence).

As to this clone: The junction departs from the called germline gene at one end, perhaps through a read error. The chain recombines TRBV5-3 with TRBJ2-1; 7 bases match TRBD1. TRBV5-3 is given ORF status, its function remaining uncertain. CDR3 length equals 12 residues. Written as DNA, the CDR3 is TGTGCCAGCAGCTTCGACAGGGAGATACAGTTCTTC. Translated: CASSFDREIQFF.

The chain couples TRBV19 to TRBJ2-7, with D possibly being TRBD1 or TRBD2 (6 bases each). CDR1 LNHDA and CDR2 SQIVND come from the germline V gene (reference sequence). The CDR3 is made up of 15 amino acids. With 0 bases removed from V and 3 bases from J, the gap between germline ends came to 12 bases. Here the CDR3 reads CASSIDRGLLYEQYF. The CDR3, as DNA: TGTGCCAGTAGTATAGATCGGGGGCTCCTCTACGAGCAGTACTTC.

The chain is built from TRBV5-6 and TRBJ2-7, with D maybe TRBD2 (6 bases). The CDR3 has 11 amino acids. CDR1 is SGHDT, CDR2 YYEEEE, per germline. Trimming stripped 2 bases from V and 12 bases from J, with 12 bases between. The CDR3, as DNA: TGTGCCAGCAGCTTCGCGGGGTCCTGGTACTTC. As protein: CASSFAGSWYF.

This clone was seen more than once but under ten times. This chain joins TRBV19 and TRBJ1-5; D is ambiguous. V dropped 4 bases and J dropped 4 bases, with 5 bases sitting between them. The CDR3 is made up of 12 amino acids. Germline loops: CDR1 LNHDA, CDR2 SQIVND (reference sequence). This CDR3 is CASSSGNQPQHF. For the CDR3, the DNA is TGTGCCAGTAGTAGCGGGAATCAGCCCCAGCATTTT.

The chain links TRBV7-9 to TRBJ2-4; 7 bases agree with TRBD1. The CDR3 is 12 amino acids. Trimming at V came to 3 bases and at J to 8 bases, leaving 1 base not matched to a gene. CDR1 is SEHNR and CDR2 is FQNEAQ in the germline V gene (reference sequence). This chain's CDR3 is CASSFGTDIQYF. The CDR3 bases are TGTGCCAGCAGCTTCGGGACAGACATTCAGTACTTC.

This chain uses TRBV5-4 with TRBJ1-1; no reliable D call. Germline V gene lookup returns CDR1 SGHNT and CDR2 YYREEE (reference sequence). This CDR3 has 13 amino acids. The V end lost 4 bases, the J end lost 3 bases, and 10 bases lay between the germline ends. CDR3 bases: TGTGCCAGCAGCACCCCTTGGGACACTGAAGCTTTCTTT. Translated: CASSTPWDTEAFF.

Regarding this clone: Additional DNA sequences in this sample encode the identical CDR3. The DNA of the CDR3 is TGTGCCAGCACAAACAGGGGGCTCTCTTACGAGCAGTACTTC. Translation: CASTNRGLSYEQYF. The chain uses TRBV7-9 and TRBJ2-7, with 9 bases identical to TRBD1. Trimming removed 7 bases from V and 4 bases from J; junction bases left unmatched: 8. Germline CDR1 is SEHNR and CDR2 is FQNEAQ (reference sequence). This CDR3 is built from 14 residues.

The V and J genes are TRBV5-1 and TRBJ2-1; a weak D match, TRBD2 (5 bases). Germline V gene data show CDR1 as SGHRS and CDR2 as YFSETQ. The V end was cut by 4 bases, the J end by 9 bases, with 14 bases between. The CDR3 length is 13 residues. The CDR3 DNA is TGCGCCAGCAGCCGTCGACGGGAAACTGAGCAGTTCTTC. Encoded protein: CASSRRRETEQFF.

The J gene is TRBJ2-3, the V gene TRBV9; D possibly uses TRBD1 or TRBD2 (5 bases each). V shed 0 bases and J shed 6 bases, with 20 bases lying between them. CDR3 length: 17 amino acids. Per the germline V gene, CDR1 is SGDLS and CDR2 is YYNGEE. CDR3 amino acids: CASSVDGSSWGLDTQYF. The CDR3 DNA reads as TGTGCCAGCAGCGTAGATGGTAGTAGTTGGGGGTTGGATACGCAGTATTTT. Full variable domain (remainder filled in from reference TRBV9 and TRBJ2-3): DSGVTQTPKHLITATGQRVTLRCSPRSGDLSVYWYQQSLDQGLQFLIQYYNGEERAKGNILERFSAQQFPDLHSELNLSSLELGDSALYFCASSVDGSSWGLDTQYFGPGTRLTVL.

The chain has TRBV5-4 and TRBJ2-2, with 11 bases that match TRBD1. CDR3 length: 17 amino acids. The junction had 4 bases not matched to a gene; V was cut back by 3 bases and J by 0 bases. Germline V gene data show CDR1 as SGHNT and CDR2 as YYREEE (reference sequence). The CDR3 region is CASSSGQGAANTGELFF. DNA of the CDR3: TGTGCCAGCAGCTCCGGACAGGGGGCGGCGAACACCGGGGAGCTGTTTTTT. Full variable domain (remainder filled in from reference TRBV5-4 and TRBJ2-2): ETGVTQSPTHLIKTRGQQVTLRCSSQSGHNTVSWYQQALGQGPQFIFQYYREEENGRGNFPPRFSGLQFPNYSSELNVNALELDDSALYLCASSSGQGAANTGELFFGEGSRLTVL.

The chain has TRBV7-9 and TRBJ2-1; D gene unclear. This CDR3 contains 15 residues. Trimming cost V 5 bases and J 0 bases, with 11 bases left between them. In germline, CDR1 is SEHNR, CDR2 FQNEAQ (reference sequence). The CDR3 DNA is TGTGCCAGCAGCACGGACCGTCTCTCCTACAATGAGCAGTTCTTC. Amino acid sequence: CASSTDRLSYNEQFF.

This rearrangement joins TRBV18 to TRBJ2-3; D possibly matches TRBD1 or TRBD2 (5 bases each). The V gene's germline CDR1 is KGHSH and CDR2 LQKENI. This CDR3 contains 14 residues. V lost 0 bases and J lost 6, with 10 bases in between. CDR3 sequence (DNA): TGTGCCAGCTCACCACCCGAGGGGCCGGATACGCAGTATTTT. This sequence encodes CASSPPEGPDTQYF.

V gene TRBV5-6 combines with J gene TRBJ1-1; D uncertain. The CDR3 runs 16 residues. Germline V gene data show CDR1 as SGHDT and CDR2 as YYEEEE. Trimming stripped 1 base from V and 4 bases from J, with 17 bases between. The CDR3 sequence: CASSLILNLPATEAFF. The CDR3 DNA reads TGTGCCAGCAGCTTGATCCTAAATCTCCCAGCCACTGAAGCTTTCTTT.